These 25 T cell receptor beta chains were sequenced from one sample in a study of regulatory T cells in long-lasting Graves disease. The time point was: newly diagnosed GD, antithyroid drugs for less than 3 months. The TCR library was made from RNA extracted from PBMCs. Construction of TCR beta libraries relied on iRepertoire HTBI primers and on Arm-PCR targeting CDR3 regions. TCRdb re-called the multiplex PCR reads with MiXCR, one entry per CDR3 protein. The sample lists about 530,000 distinct CDR3 sequences, 16% occurring once. The data also belong to a second study, concerning T cells in Graves' hyperthyroidism and ophthalmopathy.

Sequenced material: peripheral blood mononuclear cells (PBMCs), taken at new diagnosis, from a patient treated with antithyroid drugs. The receptor source for this set is a middle-aged woman with Graves disease.

J is TRBJ1-2 and V is TRBV12-3 or TRBV12-4; D remains ambiguous. The V and J ends lost 7 bases and 7 bases respectively, with 13 bases between them. The CDR3 is 12 amino acids. The DNA for the CDR3 is TGTGCCAGCACCTCAGCCATCAGTGGCTACACCTTC. Its protein product is CASTSAISGYTF.

A word on this clonotype: Given a much more abundant clone one base away, this may be a read error. The chain combines TRBV7-4 with TRBJ1-5; D is undetermined. The germline CDR1 and CDR2 sequences are SGHVT and SQSDAQ. The V end was cut by 5 bases, the J end by 3 bases, with 2 bases between. The CDR3 extends over 11 amino acids. Written as DNA, the CDR3 is TGTGCCAGCAGCACCAATCAGCCCCAGCATTTT. Translating it yields CASSTNQPQHF.

This clonotype has ten or more counts. The chain uses TRBV2 and TRBJ1-2, with D perhaps TRBD1 (6 bases). V gave up 3 bases and J gave up 2 bases, with 7 bases separating them. Germline assignment: CDR1 SNHLY and CDR2 FYNNEI. CDR3 size: 13 residues. The CDR3 spells CASSEQGNYGYTF. In nucleotides, the CDR3 is TGTGCCAGCAGTGAGCAGGGGAACTATGGCTACACCTTC.

This chain links TRBV12-3 or TRBV12-4 with TRBJ2-2; unclear D gene. Trimming took off 3 bases at V and 1 base at J, with 6 bases between the two ends. The CDR3 sequence is 14 residues long. For the CDR3, the DNA is TGTGCCAGCAGTTTCTCCCGGAACACCGGGGAGCTGTTTTTT. It yields the protein CASSFSRNTGELFF.

This clonotype was seen more than once but under ten times. V and J are TRBV9 and TRBJ2-5; 11 bases are shared with TRBD2. The CDR3 is made up of 15 amino acids. Losses at the gene ends were 2 bases for V and 2 bases for J; bases not matched to a gene: 2. Germline CDR1 reads SGDLS; CDR2 reads YYNGEE. The CDR3 region has the DNA TGTGCCAGCAGCGTGCTAGCGGGGGGTCAAGAGACCCAGTACTTC. Residues: CASSVLAGGQETQYF.

This clonotype occurred many times. The chain joins TRBV2 to TRBJ2-7, with 7 bases identical to TRBD1. The J segment lost 0 bases and the V segment lost 3 bases, leaving 5 bases of the junction unmatched. The germline V gene encodes CDR1 SNHLY and CDR2 FYNNEI. This CDR3 is 15 amino acids long. The CDR3 DNA follows: TGTGCCAGCAGTGACCGGGACAGCAGCTCCTACGAGCAGTACTTC. This translates into CASSDRDSSSYEQYF.

This clonotype was detected only a few times. This chain connects TRBV4-1 to TRBJ2-3; 7 positions match TRBD1. Per germline, CDR1 MGHRA and CDR2 YSYEKL. Unmatched junction bases numbered 2, after V lost 1 base and J lost 4 bases. This CDR3 comprises 14 residues. The CDR3 reads CASSQGTGPDTQYF. The CDR3 DNA sequence: TGCGCCAGCAGCCAAGGGACAGGACCAGATACGCAGTATTTT.

The gene calls are TRBV6-2 or TRBV6-3 and TRBJ1-2; weak D call: TRBD1 (5 bases). V was trimmed by 4 bases and J by 2 bases, leaving 8 bases between them. The CDR3 runs 13 residues. The V gene's germline CDR1 is MNHEY and CDR2 SVGEGT. CDR3 residues: CASSFEGNYGYTF. CDR3 sequence (DNA): TGTGCCAGCAGTTTCGAGGGGAACTATGGCTACACCTTC.

The chain is built from TRBV20-1 and TRBJ2-1; 12 nucleotides agree with TRBD2. Germline V gene lookup returns CDR1 DFQATT and CDR2 SNEGSKA (reference sequence). The CDR3 runs 17 residues. V was pared by 3 bases and J by 9 bases, with 15 bases of the junction left unmatched. The CDR3 region has the DNA TGCAGTGCTAGTCCGCTTTTTCTAGCGGGGGGGGGTTTTGAGCAGTTCTTC. This codes for CSASPLFLAGGGFEQFF.

In its sample, this clonotype was seen a few times. The chain couples TRBV7-9 to TRBJ2-2, with 9 bases matching TRBD1. The CDR3 has 15 residues. The V segment lost 1 base and the J segment 7 bases; nucleotides outside the gene matches: 4. From germline, CDR1 is SEHNR and CDR2 FQNEAQ (reference sequence). The CDR3 spells CASSLGGTGNGELFF. The CDR3 DNA reads TGTGCCAGCAGCTTAGGAGGGACAGGGAACGGGGAGCTGTTTTTT.

Only a few counts were recorded for this clonotype. The V call is TRBV3-1, the J call TRBJ1-2, with 7 bases matching TRBD1. The ends lost 1 base at V and 4 bases at J; junction bases unmatched: 9. Germline V gene lookup returns CDR1 LGHDT and CDR2 YNNKEL (reference sequence). CDR3 size: 16 residues. The CDR3 nucleotides read TGTGCCAGCAGCCAAGTCCAACCCGGGACAGCCTATGGCTACACCTTC. Residues: CASSQVQPGTAYGYTF.

This clonotype was recorded at least ten times. The V gene is TRBV7-8, the J gene TRBJ2-3, with 11 bases fitting TRBD1. Unmatched junction bases numbered 16, after V lost 4 bases and J lost 1 base. Looked up from germline, CDR1 is SGHVS and CDR2 is FQNEAQ. The CDR3 covers 20 residues. The CDR3 DNA sequence: TGTGCCAGCAGCTGGAGCCGTTTGGGGACAGGGGGTCTCGGCACAGATACGCAGTATTTT. It yields the protein CASSWSRLGTGGLGTDTQYF.

This clonotype was counted ten times or more. The CDR3 nucleotides read TGTGCCAGCAGTGGCATTTCCAGGGACACCGGGGAGCTGTTTTTT. Protein sequence: CASSGISRDTGELFF. This chain uses TRBV5-6 with TRBJ2-2; weak D call: TRBD1 (5 bases). In germline, CDR1 is SGHDT, CDR2 YYEEEE. Trimming took 5 bases from V and 3 from J, leaving 14 bases between them. The length of the CDR3 is 15 residues.

CDR3 nucleotide sequence: TGTGCCAGCAGCTTGCGGACTGTCCCCCAAGGTCCCGGGGAGCTGTTTTTT. It translates to CASSLRTVPQGPGELFF. The rearrangement uses TRBV5-8 and TRBJ2-2; possible D gene TRBD2, 5 bases. Germline values: CDR1 SGHTS, CDR2 YDEGEE. Trimming took off 1 base at V and 6 bases at J, with 19 bases between the two ends. The CDR3 length is 17 residues.

The table lists this clonotype with many counts. This chain's CDR3 is CASSPSPRDSLTYNEQFF. The CDR3 nucleotides are TGTGCCAGCAGTCCTTCCCCGCGGGACTCTCTTACCTACAATGAGCAGTTCTTC. V is TRBV28 and J is TRBJ2-1; possibly TRBD2 for D (6 bases). CDR1 and CDR2 (germline): MDHEN, SYDVKM. Trimming took 5 bases from V and 2 from J, leaving 22 bases between them. This CDR3 contains 18 residues.

This clonotype was counted only a few times. The V gene is TRBV9, the J gene TRBJ2-1; 8 nucleotides line up with TRBD2. V gave up 3 bases and J gave up 4 bases; unmatched junction bases: 9. CDR3 length equals 16 residues. Germline V gene lookup returns CDR1 SGDLS and CDR2 YYNGEE. The CDR3 spells CASSAGLVAGYNEQFF. CDR3 nucleotides: TGTGCCAGCAGCGCCGGTTTGGTAGCGGGATACAATGAGCAGTTCTTC. Drawing the rest from reference TRBV9 and TRBJ2-1, the complete variable domain is DSGVTQTPKHLITATGQRVTLRCSPRSGDLSVYWYQQSLDQGLQFLIQYYNGEERAKGNILERFSAQQFPDLHSELNLSSLELGDSALYFCASSAGLVAGYNEQFFGPGTRLTVL.

The chain links TRBV5-1 to TRBJ2-2; D might be TRBD1 or TRBD2, each matching 5 bases. Germline loops: CDR1 SGHRS, CDR2 YFSETQ. The CDR3 spans 16 residues. Trimming took off 0 bases at V and 2 bases at J, with 11 bases between the two ends. Here the CDR3 DNA reads TGCGCCAGCAGCTTGGAGGGGACCCTTAACACCGGGGAGCTGTTTTTT. Encoded protein: CASSLEGTLNTGELFF.

This clonotype came up a few times. The chain couples TRBV6-1 to TRBJ1-3; D not certain. V was pared by 5 bases and J by 4 bases, with 12 bases between. From germline, CDR1 is MNHNS and CDR2 SASEGT. The CDR3 loop spans 14 amino acids. The CDR3 is CASSQSRYGNTIYF. The CDR3 region has the DNA TGTGCCAGCAGTCAGAGCCGCTACGGAAACACCATATATTTT.

This clonotype has a handful of counts. For the CDR3, the DNA is TGTGCCAGTAGTGCGCAGGGTTGGCGGTCACCCCTCCACTTT. Its translation: CASSAQGWRSPLHF. The genes are TRBV19 and TRBJ1-6; perhaps TRBD1 as D (5 bases). V lost 5 bases, J lost 10 bases, and 15 bases lay in between. The CDR3 runs to 14 residues. Looked up from germline, CDR1 is LNHDA and CDR2 is SQIVND (reference sequence).

This clonotype was picked up a small number of times. This chain uses TRBV6-1 with TRBJ1-4; 7 positions match TRBD1. Unmatched junction bases numbered 8, after V lost 6 bases and J lost 7 bases. Germline loops: CDR1 MNHNS, CDR2 SASEGT. The CDR3 runs to 14 residues. The chain's CDR3 is CASRATGVTEKLFF. As DNA, the CDR3 is TGTGCCAGCAGGGCCACAGGGGTTACTGAAAAACTGTTTTTT.

This clonotype was seen a handful of times. The V gene is TRBV28, the J gene TRBJ2-6; 8 bases fit TRBD1. Germline V gives CDR1 MDHEN, CDR2 SYDVKM. The V segment lost 6 bases and the J segment 2 bases; nucleotides outside the gene matches: 9. The CDR3 loop spans 17 amino acids. CDR3: CASSKTGVSAGANVLTF. DNA for the CDR3: TGTGCCAGCAGCAAGACAGGGGTGAGCGCTGGGGCCAACGTCCTGACTTTC.

This clonotype was seen many times. This chain links TRBV11-2 with TRBJ1-6; weak D call: TRBD1 (6 bases). The CDR3 spans 16 residues. Germline CDR1 reads SGHAT; CDR2 reads FQNNGV. The V end lost 2 bases, the J end lost 9 bases, and 17 bases lay between the germline ends. CDR3 bases: TGTGCCAGCAGCTTATATCCCCCAGGGGAAGGTTCACCCCTCCACTTT. Encoded protein: CASSLYPPGEGSPLHF.

This clonotype has ten or more counts. The V call is TRBV30, the J call TRBJ1-6; D gene uncertain. This CDR3 is built from 14 residues. With 0 bases removed from V and 7 bases from J, the gap between germline ends came to 10 bases. The germline V gene encodes CDR1 GTSNPN and CDR2 SVGIG (reference sequence). CDR3 coding DNA: TGTGCCTGGAGTGTACTTGTGGGGAATTCACCCCTCCACTTT. Translating gives CAWSVLVGNSPLHF.

On this clonotype itself: Germline is not matched at one junction end, which may reflect a read error. This rearrangement joins TRBV2 to TRBJ1-3; no definite D call. The CDR3 has 12 amino acids. In germline, CDR1 is SNHLY, CDR2 FYNNEI. The CDR3 DNA sequence: TGTGCCAACAGTGGGAATGGAAACACCATATATTTT. It translates to CANSGNGNTIYF.

This clonotype has ten or more counts. This CDR3 is CASSQTLRADPYEQYF. CDR3 bases: TGTGCCAGCAGCCAAACTCTAAGGGCCGATCCCTACGAGCAGTACTTC. The chain recombines TRBV3-1 with TRBJ2-7, with D hard to call. This CDR3 has 16 amino acids. Trimming left V 2 bases short and J 2 bases short, with 16 bases between. Germline V gene data show CDR1 as LGHDT and CDR2 as YNNKEL (reference sequence).